This entry lists 23 T cell receptor beta chains sequenced from one sample in a study of cytomegalovirus exposure and HLA in healthy donors. The PCR used 60 Vbeta and 13 Jbeta primers. Sequencing used immunoSEQ multiplex PCR; TCRdb keeps in-frame clones, though not all of them. The sample consists of around 140,000 clones, 77% of them appearing once. Material: PBMCs. All receptors derive from a woman in her fifties or sixties in good health and CMV-seronegative.

The CDR3 spells CASSLGRGIYSNQPQHF. The CDR3 bases are TGTGCCAGCAGTTTGGGCAGGGGAATTTATAGCAATCAGCCCCAGCATTTT. V gene TRBV27 combines with J gene TRBJ1-5; D may be TRBD1 (6 bases). Germline V gene lookup returns CDR1 MNHEY and CDR2 SMNVEV (reference sequence). The CDR3 consists of 17 residues. V was cut by 3 bases and J by 0 bases, with 15 bases left in between.

This chain joins TRBV5-1 and TRBJ1-2, with 8 bases identical to TRBD1. Germline lookup yields CDR1 SGHRS and CDR2 YFSETQ. The CDR3 has 14 residues. V was clipped by 4 bases and J by 2 bases; unmatched bases: 4. CDR3 sequence reads: CASSKGQANYGYTF. CDR3 coding DNA: TGCGCCAGCAGCAAGGGACAGGCCAACTATGGCTACACCTTC.

The chain employs TRBV27 and TRBJ1-1, with TRBD1 matching over 7 bases. V trimming: 6 bases; J trimming: 4 bases; junction bases outside the gene matches: 8. The CDR3 totals 14 residues. CDR1 is MNHEY, CDR2 SMNVEV, per germline (reference sequence). CDR3 nucleotide sequence: TGTGCCAGCAGCGTCGACAGGGTTGGCACTGAAGCTTTCTTT. Translated: CASSVDRVGTEAFF.

The chain has TRBV7-9 and TRBJ1-2; D call uncertain. Germline lookup yields CDR1 SEHNR and CDR2 FQNEAQ (reference sequence). Trimming shortened V by 5 bases and J by 5 bases, and 12 bases separated the two germline ends. The CDR3 contains 13 residues. CDR3 nucleotide sequence: TGTGCCAGCAGCCATGACATGATATATGGCTACACCTTC. As protein: CASSHDMIYGYTF.

The rearrangement uses TRBV28 and TRBJ2-7; 9 bases are a match to TRBD1. This CDR3 is 15 amino acids long. After removal of 7 bases from V and 4 bases from J, the junction contained 11 bases not matched to a gene. The germline V gene has CDR1 MDHEN and CDR2 SYDVKM. CDR3 sequence: CASNPGGTGLYEQYF. DNA for the CDR3: TGTGCCAGCAACCCCGGAGGGACAGGGTTATACGAGCAGTACTTC.

The chain recombines TRBV15 with TRBJ1-2; possible D gene TRBD1, 5 bases. The CDR3 runs 16 residues. The ends were cut back, 1 base at V and 0 bases at J, with 12 bases in the middle. Germline CDR1 LNHNV, CDR2 YYDKDF (reference sequence). The CDR3 spells CATSRAVGVANYGYTF. The DNA for the CDR3 is TGTGCCACCAGCAGAGCTGTAGGGGTTGCTAACTATGGCTACACCTTC.

This clone came up once. This chain connects TRBV27 to TRBJ2-1, with 7 bases that match TRBD1. V lost 0 bases to trimming and J lost 6 bases; unmatched junction nucleotides: 11. The CDR3 contains 17 residues. Looked up from germline, CDR1 is MNHEY and CDR2 is SMNVEV (reference sequence). The CDR3 sequence: CASSLSGVGTVVNEQFF. CDR3 coding DNA: TGTGCCAGCAGTTTATCGGGGGTTGGGACAGTCGTCAATGAGCAGTTCTTC.

This clone was seen a single time. The genes are TRBV9 and TRBJ1-6; TRBD1 is a possible D gene (5 bases). The germline gives CDR1 SGDLS, CDR2 YYNGEE. The CDR3 length is 14 residues. The V end lost 0 bases, the J end lost 7 bases, and 8 bases lay between the germline ends. This CDR3 reads CASSVEGRNSPLHF. The DNA of the CDR3 is TGTGCCAGCAGCGTAGAGGGGAGGAATTCACCCCTCCACTTT.

On this clone itself: This CDR3 is also generated by other DNA sequences in the sample. The chain combines TRBV7-2 with TRBJ1-1, with D unclear. Germline V lookup: CDR1 SGHTA, CDR2 FQGNSA. V was trimmed by 5 bases and J by 4 bases, leaving 11 bases between them. The CDR3 has 13 amino acids. CDR3 amino acids: CASSPVTGTEAFF. The CDR3 DNA reads TGTGCCAGCAGCCCCGTCACCGGCACTGAAGCTTTCTTT.

The V call is TRBV5-1, the J call TRBJ2-7; TRBD1 aligns across 7 bases. The germline V gene has CDR1 SGHRS and CDR2 YFSETQ. Trimming removed 4 bases from V and 5 bases from J; junction bases left unmatched: 6. This CDR3 is 13 amino acids long. CDR3 sequence: CASSPRDSNEQYF. The CDR3 region has the DNA TGCGCCAGCAGCCCGAGGGACAGTAACGAGCAGTACTTC.

Concerning this clone: This specimen includes other DNA sequences encoding the same CDR3. V and J are TRBV5-4 and TRBJ2-7, with 8 nucleotides matching TRBD1. Per the germline V gene, CDR1 is SGHNT and CDR2 is YYREEE (reference sequence). V lost 3 bases and J lost 2; bases outside the gene matches: 4. This CDR3 has 14 residues. As DNA, the CDR3 is TGTGCCAGCAGCTCCGGGACAGGTCCCTACGAGCAGTACTTC. As protein: CASSSGTGPYEQYF.

This chain uses TRBV29-1 with TRBJ2-5; TRBD1 matches 10 bases. Per germline, CDR1 SQVTM and CDR2 ANQGSEA. This CDR3 comprises 13 residues. Trimming took 4 bases from V and 5 from J; bases not matched to a gene: 4. The CDR3 coding sequence is TGCAGCGTTGCAATGACAGGGGGCGAGACCCAGTACTTC. Protein product: CSVAMTGGETQYF.

The chain uses TRBV5-6 and TRBJ2-1, with 7 nucleotides matching TRBD2. Trimming took 1 base from V and 9 from J; bases not matched to a gene: 4. This CDR3 has 13 residues. CDR1 and CDR2 (germline): SGHDT, YYEEEE. The CDR3 nucleotides are TGTGCCAGCAGCTTGCGGGGGGAAGCTGAGCAGTTCTTC. As protein: CASSLRGEAEQFF.

In its sample, this clone was seen a few times. The V call is TRBV7-9, the J call TRBJ1-5; D not resolved. The CDR3 sequence is 15 residues long. The germline V and J ends were trimmed by 4 bases and 0 bases, with 10 bases remaining between them. From germline, CDR1 is SEHNR and CDR2 FQNEAQ (reference sequence). In DNA, the CDR3 is TGTGCCAGCAGCTCTCCAGGTAGTAGCAATCAGCCCCAGCATTTT. Amino acid sequence: CASSSPGSSNQPQHF.

In this sample, this clone turned up a few times. This chain links TRBV25-1 with TRBJ2-1; 11 bases are shared with TRBD1. CDR1 is MGHDK and CDR2 is SYGVNS in the germline V gene. The CDR3 consists of 15 residues. After removal of 4 bases from V and 6 bases from J, the junction contained 5 bases not matched to a gene. In DNA, the CDR3 is TGTGCCAGCAGTGGCCGGGACAGGGGGTCCAATGAGCAGTTCTTC. The encoded protein is CASSGRDRGSNEQFF.

V usage is TRBV6-5 and J usage is TRBJ2-1; 9 nucleotides agree with TRBD2. The V gene's germline CDR1 is MNHEY and CDR2 SVGAGI. The CDR3 is made up of 15 amino acids. The V gene end was trimmed by 8 bases and the J gene end by 4 bases; junction bases not matched to a gene: 9. The CDR3 spells CASQLAGMGYNEQFF. In DNA form, the CDR3 reads TGTGCCAGCCAGCTAGCGGGAATGGGGTACAATGAGCAGTTCTTC.

The rearrangement links TRBV6-1 to TRBJ1-2; 7 nucleotides match TRBD1. Looked up from germline, CDR1 is MNHNS and CDR2 is SASEGT. The CDR3 runs to 15 residues. V shed 4 bases and J 2 bases; nucleotides not matched to a gene: 7. The CDR3 region is CASSAGDSTNYGYTF. In nucleotides, the CDR3 is TGTGCCAGCAGTGCGGGGGACAGTACCAACTATGGCTACACCTTC.

This chain connects TRBV5-1 to TRBJ2-5; D gene unclear. V dropped 2 bases and J dropped 3 bases, with 8 bases sitting between them. Germline CDR1 SGHRS, CDR2 YFSETQ. This CDR3 is 13 amino acids long. The CDR3 here is CASSFNSKETQYF. The CDR3 nucleotides read TGCGCCAGCAGCTTTAATAGCAAAGAGACCCAGTACTTC.

This clone was counted only a few times. The chain joins TRBV18 to TRBJ1-5, with TRBD1 identical over 8 bases. The V gene end was trimmed by 3 bases and the J gene end by 3 bases; junction bases not matched to a gene: 7. The CDR3 extends over 16 amino acids. CDR1 and CDR2 (germline): KGHSH, LQKENI. The CDR3 coding sequence is TGTGCCAGCTCACCCGGGCAGGGGGCCTACAATCAGCCCCAGCATTTT. Encoded protein: CASSPGQGAYNQPQHF. The entire variable domain, with the rest obtained from reference TRBV18 and TRBJ1-5, is as follows: NAGVMQNPRHLVRRRGQEARLRCSPMKGHSHVYWYRQLPEEGLKFMVYLQKENIIDESGMPKERFSAEFPKEGPSILRIQQVVRGDSAAYFCASSPGQGAYNQPQHFGDGTRLSIL.

The chain is built from TRBV21-1 and TRBJ2-1; TRBD2 is the table's D call and was not checked against the DNA. TRBV21-1 is termed a pseudogene. This CDR3 comprises 18 residues. DNA of the CDR3: TGTGCCAGCAGCAACCCGGGACTCCTTCGAAATATTCACAATGAGCAGTTCTTC. It specifies CASSNPGLLRNIHNEQFF.

The chain employs TRBV19 and TRBJ2-2; tentatively, D is TRBD2 (5 bases). The CDR3 has 15 residues. CDR1 is LNHDA and CDR2 is SQIVND in the germline V gene (reference sequence). Trimming took 1 base from V and 6 from J, leaving 12 bases between them. In nucleotides, the CDR3 is TGTGCCAGTAGTATAGTAAGCGGAGGACCCGGGGAGCTGTTTTTT. Translating gives CASSIVSGGPGELFF.

The chain recombines TRBV6-1 with TRBJ2-7; D is uncertain. Looked up from germline, CDR1 is MNHNS and CDR2 is SASEGT. Deletions cut 3 bases from V and 4 bases from J, with 7 bases between. There are 12 residues in the CDR3. The CDR3 sequence: CASSDFSYEQYF. CDR3 nucleotide sequence: TGTGCCAGCAGTGATTTCTCGTACGAGCAGTACTTC.

The chain carries TRBV10-1 and TRBJ1-1; no reliable D call. Germline V gene data show CDR1 as WNHNN and CDR2 as SYGVQD (reference sequence). Trimming took off 3 bases at V and 2 bases at J, with 10 bases between the two ends. The CDR3 spans 14 residues. CDR3 residues: CASSDTVGNTEAFF. CDR3 coding DNA: TGCGCCAGCAGTGATACAGTTGGAAACACTGAAGCTTTCTTT.